This T cell receptor beta chain was found in a study of PD-1 blockade in classical Hodgkin lymphoma. Study-level points and caveats: CD4+ TCR diversity rose significantly by C4D1, and CD8+ TCR diversity did not. Newly diagnosed patients had diversity similar to the baseline diversity of complete responders.

Sequencing used immunoSEQ multiplex PCR; TCRdb keeps in-frame clones, though not all of them. The sample lists fewer than 45,000 clones, 60% to 85% occurring once. Points on this clone: No antigen is known for it. The sample holds other DNA sequences that translate to the same CDR3.

All patients experienced relapse after autologous stem cell transplantation, and brentuximab vedotin exposure was variable. The CDR3 contains 16 residues. Per germline, CDR1 MNHEY and CDR2 SMNVEV (reference sequence). V gave up 3 bases and J gave up 4 bases; unmatched junction bases: 8. The sample in question was peripheral blood mononuclear cells (PBMCs), obtained at baseline. The receptor was isolated from a human donor with classical Hodgkin lymphoma. The chain uses TRBV27 and TRBJ2-7; TRBD2 matches at 11 bases. Here the CDR3 DNA reads TGTGCCAGCAGTTTCTTTCCCGGGACTAGCGGTTACGAGCAGTACTTC. It encodes CASSFFPGTSGYEQYF.